This is a list of T cell receptor beta chains from one sample in a study of blood T cell repertoires in COVID-19. Sequenced by immunoSEQ multiplex PCR; TCRdb stores in-frame clones only, minus some. The sample lists around 500,000 clones, approximately 86% occurring once. The sample taken for sequencing was PBMCs or T cells enriched from blood (not recorded which). Source of these receptors: a woman aged 55-69 years who had recovered from COVID-19. Each CDR3 is given with its conserved first and last residue. A D gene is named only where the DNA matches it firmly.

d_call	j_call	v_call	cdr3_aa
-	TRBJ1-6	TRBV27	CASSSRANSPLHF
-	TRBJ1-2	TRBV7-2	CASSPLGGVYGYTF
-	TRBJ1-3	TRBV12-3/TRBV12-4	CASSRQAGNTIYF
-	TRBJ1-2	TRBV5-4	CASIKGGASNYGYTF
TRBD1	TRBJ2-1	TRBV10-3	CAISASGQTYNEQFF
TRBD1	TRBJ1-1	TRBV28	CASSRQGVGTEAFF
-	TRBJ1-1	TRBV19	CASITPLAEAFF
TRBD1	TRBJ1-4	TRBV2	CASSPGTGYEKLFF
-	TRBJ1-5	TRBV6-5	CASTLRGSQPQHF
TRBD2	TRBJ2-1	TRBV7-8	CASSLALGSLAGRGEQFF
TRBD2	TRBJ2-1	TRBV3-1/TRBV3-2	CASRPGLAYRTDEQFF
-	TRBJ2-3	TRBV5-1	CASSFGANTQYF
-	TRBJ2-2	TRBV15	CATKGEPGRAVNTGELFF
TRBD1	TRBJ1-6	TRBV7-9	CASSYGQVTALHF
TRBD1	TRBJ1-6	TRBV6-5	CASSYSSGTGTIPLHF
-	TRBJ1-5	TRBV15	CATTGQYNQPQHF
-	TRBJ1-5	TRBV3-1/TRBV3-2	CASSQGVPGAQPQHF
TRBD1	TRBJ1-5	TRBV24-1	CATSDPGTAFNQPQHF
-	TRBJ1-1	TRBV7-8	CASSLEPQGFEAFF
-	TRBJ1-3	TRBV27	CASSLRSTGNTIYF
-	TRBJ2-3	TRBV25-1	CASSEPGTLVDTQYF
-	TRBJ1-1	TRBV7-9	CASSLNGHSNTEAFF
TRBD1	TRBJ1-6	TRBV4-1	CASSQSTGTGGTYNSPLHF
TRBD1	TRBJ2-1	TRBV10-1	CASSEGIGQGSYNEQFF
-	TRBJ1-5	TRBV11-3	CASSLHSNQPQHF
TRBD2	TRBJ2-5	TRBV24-1	CATSDSGLVRETQYF
TRBD1	TRBJ1-4	TRBV5-6	CASSSSRDRVGVSEKLFF
-	TRBJ1-1	TRBV21-1	CASSSQTGVPGRTEAFF
TRBD1	TRBJ1-1	TRBV7-9	CASSLRDRVTEAFF
TRBD1	TRBJ1-2	TRBV25-1	CASSDSFPGQGSDGGYTF
TRBD1	TRBJ1-3	TRBV11-2	CASSQGQLSGNTIYF
-	TRBJ2-3	TRBV24-1	CATSDWGGSPEADTQYF
-	TRBJ2-2	TRBV9	CASSRRDGELFF
-	TRBJ1-2	TRBV10-3	CAINERANYGYTF
-	TRBJ1-2	TRBV27	CASSLNRAYYGYTF
TRBD1	TRBJ2-7	TRBV7-8	CASSLERQGTSYEQYF
TRBD2	TRBJ2-7	TRBV9	CASSTLAGPSYEQYF
-	TRBJ2-7	TRBV7-9	CASSLGQGSHEQYF